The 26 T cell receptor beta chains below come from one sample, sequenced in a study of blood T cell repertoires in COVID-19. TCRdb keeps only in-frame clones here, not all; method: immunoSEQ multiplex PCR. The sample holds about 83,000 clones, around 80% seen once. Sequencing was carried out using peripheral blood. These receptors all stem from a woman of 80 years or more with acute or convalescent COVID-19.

CDR3 protein: CASSLTPGLAGKGEQYF. Here the CDR3 DNA reads TGTGCCAGCAGTCTCACGCCCGGGCTAGCGGGGAAAGGCGAGCAGTACTTC. This chain joins TRBV27 and TRBJ2-7, with 9 bases matching TRBD2. With V trimmed by 5 bases and J by 6 bases, 17 bases remained unmatched. This CDR3 has 17 residues. Germline loops: CDR1 MNHEY, CDR2 SMNVEV (reference sequence).

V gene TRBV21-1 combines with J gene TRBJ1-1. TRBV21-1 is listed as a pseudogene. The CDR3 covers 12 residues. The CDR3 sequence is CATLNGGGEAFF. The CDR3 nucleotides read TGTGCCACCCTCAACGGCGGGGGTGAGGCTTTCTTT.

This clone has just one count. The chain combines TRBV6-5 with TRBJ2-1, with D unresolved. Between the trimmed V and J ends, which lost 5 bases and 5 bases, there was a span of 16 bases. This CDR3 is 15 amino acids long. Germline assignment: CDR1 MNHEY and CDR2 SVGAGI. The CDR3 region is CASSPQWAEHNEQFF. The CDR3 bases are TGTGCCAGCAGTCCGCAGTGGGCAGAACACAATGAGCAGTTCTTC.

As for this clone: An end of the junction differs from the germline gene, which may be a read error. The CDR3 DNA follows: TGTGCCAGCAGTATACTCGGGGAACTTCACACCTTC. This gives the protein CASSILGELHTF. The genes are TRBV19 and TRBJ1-2; D not certain. Germline V lookup: CDR1 LNHDA, CDR2 SQIVND (reference sequence). This CDR3 has 12 amino acids.

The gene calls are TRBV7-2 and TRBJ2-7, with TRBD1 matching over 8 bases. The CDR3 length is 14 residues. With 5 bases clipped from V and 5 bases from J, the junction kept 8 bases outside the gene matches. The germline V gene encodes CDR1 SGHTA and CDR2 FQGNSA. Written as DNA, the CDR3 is TGTGCCAGCAGCCTGACAGGGGTAAAACACGAGCAGTACTTC. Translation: CASSLTGVKHEQYF. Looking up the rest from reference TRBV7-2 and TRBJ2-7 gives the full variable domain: GAGVSQSPSNKVTEKGKDVELRCDPISGHTALYWYRQSLGQGLEFLIYFQGNSAPDKSGLPSDRFSAERTGGSVSTLTIQRTQQEDSAVYLCASSLTGVKHEQYFGPGTRLTVT.

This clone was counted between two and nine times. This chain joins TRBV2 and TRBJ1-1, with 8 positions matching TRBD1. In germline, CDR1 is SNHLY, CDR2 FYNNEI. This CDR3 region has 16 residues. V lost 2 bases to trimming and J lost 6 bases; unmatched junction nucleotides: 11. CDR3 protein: CASSERQGAFDAEAFF. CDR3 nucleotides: TGTGCCAGCAGTGAAAGGCAGGGGGCGTTTGACGCTGAAGCTTTCTTT.

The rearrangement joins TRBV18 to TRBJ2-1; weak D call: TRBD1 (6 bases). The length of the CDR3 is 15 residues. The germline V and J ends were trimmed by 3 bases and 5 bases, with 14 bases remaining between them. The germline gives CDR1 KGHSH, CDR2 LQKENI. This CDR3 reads CASSPITGYDNEQFF. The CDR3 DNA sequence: TGTGCCAGCTCACCGATTACAGGGTACGACAATGAGCAGTTCTTC. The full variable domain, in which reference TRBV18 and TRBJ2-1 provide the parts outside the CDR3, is NAGVMQNPRHLVRRRGQEARLRCSPMKGHSHVYWYRQLPEEGLKFMVYLQKENIIDESGMPKERFSAEFPKEGPSILRIQQVVRGDSAAYFCASSPITGYDNEQFFGPGTRLTVL.

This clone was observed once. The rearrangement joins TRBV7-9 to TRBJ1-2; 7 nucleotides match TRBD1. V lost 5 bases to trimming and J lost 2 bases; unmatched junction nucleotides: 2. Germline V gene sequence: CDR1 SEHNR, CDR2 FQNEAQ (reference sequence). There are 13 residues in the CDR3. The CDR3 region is CASSPTGNYGYTF. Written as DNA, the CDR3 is TGTGCCAGCAGCCCGACAGGGAACTATGGCTACACCTTC.

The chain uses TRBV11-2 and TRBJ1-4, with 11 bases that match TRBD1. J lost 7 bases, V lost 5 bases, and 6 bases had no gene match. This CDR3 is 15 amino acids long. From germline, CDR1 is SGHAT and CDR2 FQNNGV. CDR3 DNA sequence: TGTGCCAGCAGCCGGACAGGGGGCATGGGTGAAAAACTGTTTTTT. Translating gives CASSRTGGMGEKLFF.

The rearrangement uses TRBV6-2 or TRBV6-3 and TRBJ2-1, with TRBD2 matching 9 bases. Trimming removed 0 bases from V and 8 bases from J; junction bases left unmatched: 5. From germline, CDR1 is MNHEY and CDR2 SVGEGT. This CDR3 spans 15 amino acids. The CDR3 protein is CASSYSGAGGYEQFF. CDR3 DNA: TGTGCCAGCAGTTACTCGGGAGCGGGGGGTTATGAGCAGTTCTTC.

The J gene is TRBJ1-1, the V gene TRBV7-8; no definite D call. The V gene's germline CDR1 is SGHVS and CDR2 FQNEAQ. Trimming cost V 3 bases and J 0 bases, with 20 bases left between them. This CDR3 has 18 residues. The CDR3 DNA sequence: TGTGCCAGCAGCTTCGGATCCGGGGTGACGAGGATGAACACTGAAGCTTTCTTT. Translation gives CASSFGSGVTRMNTEAFF.

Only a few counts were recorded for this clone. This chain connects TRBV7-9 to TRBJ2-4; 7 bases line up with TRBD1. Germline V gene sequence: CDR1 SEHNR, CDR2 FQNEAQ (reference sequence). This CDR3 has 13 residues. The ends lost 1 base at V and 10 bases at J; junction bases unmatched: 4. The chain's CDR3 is CASSLDRGDIQYF. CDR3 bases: TGTGCCAGCAGCTTAGACAGGGGTGATATTCAGTACTTC.

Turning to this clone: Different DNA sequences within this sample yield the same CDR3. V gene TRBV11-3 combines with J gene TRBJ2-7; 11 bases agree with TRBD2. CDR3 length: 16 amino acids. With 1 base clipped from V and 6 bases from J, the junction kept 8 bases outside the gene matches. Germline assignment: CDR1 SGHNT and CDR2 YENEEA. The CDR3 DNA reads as TGTGCCAGCAGCTTAGCCGGGCTAGCGGGGGGTGGCGAGCAGTACTTC. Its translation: CASSLAGLAGGGEQYF.

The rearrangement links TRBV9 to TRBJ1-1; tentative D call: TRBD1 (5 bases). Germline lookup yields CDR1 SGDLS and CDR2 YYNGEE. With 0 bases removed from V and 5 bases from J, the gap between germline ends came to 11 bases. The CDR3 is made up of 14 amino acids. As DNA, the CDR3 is TGTGCCAGCAGCGTAGTAGGAGGGGAGACTGAAGCTTTCTTT. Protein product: CASSVVGGETEAFF.

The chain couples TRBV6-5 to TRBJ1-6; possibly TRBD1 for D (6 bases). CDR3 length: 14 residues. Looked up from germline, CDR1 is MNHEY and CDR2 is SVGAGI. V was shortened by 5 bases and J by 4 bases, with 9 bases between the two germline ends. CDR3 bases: TGTGCCAGCAGTCCGACAGGTTATAATTCACCCCTCCACTTT. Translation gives CASSPTGYNSPLHF.

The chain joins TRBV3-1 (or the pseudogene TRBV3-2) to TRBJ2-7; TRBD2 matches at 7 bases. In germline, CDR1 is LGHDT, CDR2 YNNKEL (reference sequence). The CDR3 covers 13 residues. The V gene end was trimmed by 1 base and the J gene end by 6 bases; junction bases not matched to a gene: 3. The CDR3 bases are TGTGCCAGCAGCCAAGGCGGGGGAGGCGAGCAGTACTTC. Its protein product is CASSQGGGGEQYF.

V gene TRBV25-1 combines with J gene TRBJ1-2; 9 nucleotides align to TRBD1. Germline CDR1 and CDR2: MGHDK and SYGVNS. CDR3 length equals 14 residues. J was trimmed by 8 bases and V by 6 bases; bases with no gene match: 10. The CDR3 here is CASSGQGKFLGYTF. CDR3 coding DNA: TGTGCCAGCAGCGGACAGGGGAAGTTTTTAGGCTACACCTTC.

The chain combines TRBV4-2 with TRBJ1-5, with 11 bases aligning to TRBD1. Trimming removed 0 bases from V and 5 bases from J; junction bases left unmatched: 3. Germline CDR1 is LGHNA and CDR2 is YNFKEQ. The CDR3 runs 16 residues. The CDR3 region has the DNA TGTGCCAGCAGCCAAGAAAGGACAGGGGGCGATCAGCCCCAGCATTTT. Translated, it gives CASSQERTGGDQPQHF.

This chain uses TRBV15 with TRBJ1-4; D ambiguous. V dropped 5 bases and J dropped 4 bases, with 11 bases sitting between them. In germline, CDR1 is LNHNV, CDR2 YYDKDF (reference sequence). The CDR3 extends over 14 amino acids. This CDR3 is CATSPDIGNEKLFF. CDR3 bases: TGTGCCACCAGCCCCGACATAGGTAATGAAAAACTGTTTTTT.

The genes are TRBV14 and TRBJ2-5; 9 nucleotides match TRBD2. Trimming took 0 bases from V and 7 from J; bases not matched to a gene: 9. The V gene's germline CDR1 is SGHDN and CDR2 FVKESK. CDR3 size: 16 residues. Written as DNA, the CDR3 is TGTGCCAGCAGCCAAGACGGTAGCGGGGGTCCCGGGACCCAGTACTTC. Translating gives CASSQDGSGGPGTQYF. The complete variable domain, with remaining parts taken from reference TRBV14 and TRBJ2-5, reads EAGVTQFPSHSVIEKGQTVTLRCDPISGHDNLYWYRRVMGKEIKFLLHFVKESKQDESGMPNNRFLAERTGGTYSTLKVQPAELEDSGVYFCASSQDGSGGPGTQYFGPGTRLLVL.

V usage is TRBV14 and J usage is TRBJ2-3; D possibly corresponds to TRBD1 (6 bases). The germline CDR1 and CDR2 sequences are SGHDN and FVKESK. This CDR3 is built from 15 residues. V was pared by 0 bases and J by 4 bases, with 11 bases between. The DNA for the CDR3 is TGTGCCAGCAGCCAAGATCGAGGGGGAGCAGATACGCAGTATTTT. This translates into CASSQDRGGADTQYF.

The CDR3 is CASSTPGLAGGADTQYF. CDR3 in DNA: TGTGCCAGTAGTACACCGGGACTAGCGGGGGGGGCAGATACGCAGTATTTT. This chain joins TRBV19 and TRBJ2-3; TRBD2 aligns across 16 bases. The CDR3 extends over 17 amino acids. The V gene end was trimmed by 4 bases and the J gene end by 4 bases; junction bases not matched to a gene: 5. Germline lookup yields CDR1 LNHDA and CDR2 SQIVND (reference sequence). Drawing the rest from reference TRBV19 and TRBJ2-3, the complete variable domain is DGGITQSPKYLFRKEGQNVTLSCEQNLNHDAMYWYRQDPGQGLRLIYYSQIVNDFQKGDIAEGYSVSREKKESFPLTVTSAQKNPTAFYLCASSTPGLAGGADTQYFGPGTRLTVL.

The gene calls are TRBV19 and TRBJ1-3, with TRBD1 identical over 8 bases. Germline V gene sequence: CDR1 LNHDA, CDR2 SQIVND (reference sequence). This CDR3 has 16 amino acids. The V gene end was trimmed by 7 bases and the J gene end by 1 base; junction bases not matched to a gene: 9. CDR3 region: CASISQGALSGNTIYF. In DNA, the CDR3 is TGTGCCAGTATTTCGCAGGGGGCATTGTCTGGAAACACCATATATTTT.

The CDR3 DNA reads TGTGCCAGCAGCTCGGCTCGGGGTTCTGAAGCTTTCTTT. Its translation: CASSSARGSEAFF. This chain connects TRBV7-8 to TRBJ1-1, with D hard to call. Germline CDR1 reads SGHVS; CDR2 reads FQNEAQ. This CDR3 is built from 13 residues. V was cut by 4 bases and J by 6 bases, with 12 bases left in between.

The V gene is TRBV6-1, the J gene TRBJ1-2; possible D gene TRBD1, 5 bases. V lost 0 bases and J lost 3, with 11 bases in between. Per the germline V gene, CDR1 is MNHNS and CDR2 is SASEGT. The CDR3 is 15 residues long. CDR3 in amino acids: CASSEAQTADYGYTF. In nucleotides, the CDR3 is TGTGCCAGCAGTGAAGCGCAGACAGCTGACTATGGCTACACCTTC.

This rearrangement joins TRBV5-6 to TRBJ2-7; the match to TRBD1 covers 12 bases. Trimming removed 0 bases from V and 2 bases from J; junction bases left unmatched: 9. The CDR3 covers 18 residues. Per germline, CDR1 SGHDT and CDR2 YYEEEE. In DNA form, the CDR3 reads TGTGCCAGCAGCTTGGAAGGTGGGACAGGGGGCTGGCCCTACGAGCAGTACTTC. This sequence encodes CASSLEGGTGGWPYEQYF.